One sample yielded the 12 T cell receptor beta chains listed below, sequenced in a study of blood T cell repertoires in COVID-19. Generated by immunoSEQ multiplex PCR, the TCRdb table keeps only in-frame clones and is missing some. The sample shows around 300,000 clones, about nine tenths of them seen only once. What was sequenced was peripheral blood. These receptors all stem from a man aged 50 to 60 with acute or convalescent COVID-19.

This chain links TRBV6-5 with TRBJ1-4, with D uncertain. The CDR3 sequence is 12 residues long. Deletions cut 2 bases from V and 8 bases from J, with 6 bases between. Germline V lookup: CDR1 MNHEY, CDR2 SVGAGI. The CDR3: CASSYGAEKLFF. CDR3 nucleotides: TGTGCCAGCAGTTACGGAGCCGAAAAACTGTTTTTT.

V and J are TRBV10-2 and TRBJ2-7; TRBD1 matches at 7 bases. Germline V gene lookup returns CDR1 WSHSY and CDR2 SAAADI. The V segment lost 4 bases and the J segment 4 bases; nucleotides outside the gene matches: 1. The CDR3 consists of 12 residues. The CDR3 is CASSGQGYEQYF. In DNA form, the CDR3 reads TGCGCCAGCAGTGGACAGGGATACGAGCAGTACTTC.

The chain has TRBV6-5 and TRBJ2-3, with 10 positions matching TRBD2. Germline-derived CDR1 and CDR2 are MNHEY and SVGAGI. Trimming removed 5 bases from V and 1 base from J; junction bases left unmatched: 3. The CDR3 covers 15 residues. Here the CDR3 DNA reads TGTGCCAGCAGTCTGAGCGGGGGGGGCACAGATACGCAGTATTTT. Protein product: CASSLSGGGTDTQYF.

This chain joins TRBV7-9 and TRBJ2-7, with TRBD2 matching over 11 bases. The CDR3 covers 16 residues. With 2 bases clipped from V and 5 bases from J, the junction kept 8 bases outside the gene matches. CDR1 and CDR2 from the germline V gene are SEHNR and FQNEAQ (reference sequence). The CDR3 region is CASSLRLAGGRNEQYF. For the CDR3, the DNA is TGTGCCAGCAGCTTACGGCTAGCGGGGGGTCGGAACGAGCAGTACTTC.

This clone has just a few counts. The chain links TRBV5-1 to TRBJ2-5; D is uncertain. The germline V gene encodes CDR1 SGHRS and CDR2 YFSETQ. Trimming pared 2 bases from V and 1 base from J, leaving 6 bases between. The CDR3 totals 13 residues. The CDR3 sequence: CASSFDIQETQYF. In DNA form, the CDR3 reads TGCGCCAGCAGCTTCGACATCCAAGAGACCCAGTACTTC.

The chain carries TRBV12-3 or TRBV12-4 and TRBJ1-1; 7 nucleotides match TRBD1. V shed 1 base and J 10 bases; nucleotides not matched to a gene: 6. The CDR3 has 13 residues. DNA of the CDR3: TGTGCCAGCAGTTTAGGACAGGGCGATGGAGCTTTCTTT. Translating it yields CASSLGQGDGAFF.

The CDR3, as DNA: TGTGCCAGCAGCCAAGGAAGCGGGGGGCGCGAGCAGTACTTC. This translates into CASSQGSGGREQYF. The genes are TRBV3-1 (or the pseudogene TRBV3-2) and TRBJ2-7, with 9 bases identical to TRBD2. The V gene end was trimmed by 1 base and the J gene end by 6 bases; junction bases not matched to a gene: 4. Germline V gene sequence: CDR1 LGHDT, CDR2 YNNKEL (reference sequence). The CDR3 spans 14 residues.

CDR3 loop: CASSVGHLNEKLFF. DNA for the CDR3: TGTGCCAGCAGCGTAGGACACCTTAATGAAAAACTGTTTTTT. The gene calls are TRBV9 and TRBJ1-4; D gene ambiguous. The V end lost 0 bases, the J end lost 4 bases, and 7 bases lay between the germline ends. Germline loops: CDR1 SGDLS, CDR2 YYNGEE. This CDR3 has 14 residues.

This sequence joins TRBV2 and TRBJ2-5; D is unresolved. The CDR3 length is 15 residues. The germline V and J ends were trimmed by 2 bases and 1 base, with 11 bases remaining between them. Germline V gene sequence: CDR1 SNHLY, CDR2 FYNNEI. Here the CDR3 reads CASSETQVPQETQYF. The CDR3 bases are TGTGCCAGCAGTGAAACCCAGGTTCCCCAAGAGACCCAGTACTTC.

The chain is built from TRBV19 and TRBJ1-1; D remains unclear. Per germline, CDR1 LNHDA and CDR2 SQIVND (reference sequence). CDR3 size: 14 residues. The V and J ends lost 3 bases and 0 bases respectively, with 8 bases between them. CDR3 sequence reads: CASSITAMNTEAFF. CDR3 bases: TGTGCCAGTAGTATTACAGCTATGAACACTGAAGCTTTCTTT. The variable domain in full, completed from reference TRBV19 and TRBJ1-1, reads DGGITQSPKYLFRKEGQNVTLSCEQNLNHDAMYWYRQDPGQGLRLIYYSQIVNDFQKGDIAEGYSVSREKKESFPLTVTSAQKNPTAFYLCASSITAMNTEAFFGQGTRLTVV.

The chain links TRBV6-5 to TRBJ2-7; TRBD1 is a possible D gene (5 bases). Trimming took off 0 bases at V and 2 bases at J, with 11 bases between the two ends. CDR1 MNHEY and CDR2 SVGAGI come from the germline V gene. The CDR3 is 15 residues long. The CDR3 reads CASSYSGAGPYEQYF. The DNA for the CDR3 is TGTGCCAGCAGTTACTCAGGGGCCGGCCCCTACGAGCAGTACTTC.

DNA for the CDR3: TGTGCCAGCAGCCCGAATTTCAGGTCGAACACTGAAGCTTTCTTT. It encodes CASSPNFRSNTEAFF. The rearrangement links TRBV11-2 to TRBJ1-1; D is undetermined. The germline V gene has CDR1 SGHAT and CDR2 FQNNGV. The CDR3 runs 15 residues. The ends were cut back, 5 bases at V and 1 base at J, with 14 bases in the middle. Using reference TRBV11-2 and TRBJ1-1 for the parts outside the CDR3, the full variable domain is EAGVAQSPRYKIIEKRQSVAFWCNPISGHATLYWYQQILGQGPKLLIQFQNNGVVDDSQLPKDRFSAERLKGVDSTLKIQPAKLEDSAVYLCASSPNFRSNTEAFFGQGTRLTVV.